The 14 T cell receptor beta chains reported below all come from one sample, sequenced in a study of Graves' ophthalmopathy and Graves' hyperthyroidism. Amplified TCR beta CDR3 regions were obtained using RNA transcripts as template. First-round RT-PCR used HTBI primers; second-round multiplex PCR followed. TCRdb re-derived calls from the multiplex PCR reads in MiXCR, one entry per CDR3 protein. The table lists around 1.1 million distinct CDR3 sequences, about 40% of them singletons. Material: peripheral blood or thyroid tissue (not recorded which). These receptors all stem from an adult man with Graves' hyperthyroidism.

The chain joins TRBV10-3 to TRBJ2-5; D gene uncertain. Germline V gives CDR1 ENHRY, CDR2 SYGVKD. CDR3 size: 14 residues. With 2 bases removed from V and 2 bases from J, the gap between germline ends came to 9 bases. Here the CDR3 DNA reads TGTGCCATCAGTGAGAGGGCTCAGCAAGAGACCCAGTACTTC. Translation gives CAISERAQQETQYF.

Notes on this clonotype: A much more abundant neighbour one base away suggests this may be a read error. The chain couples TRBV14 to TRBJ1-2; D is ambiguous. CDR1 and CDR2 from the germline V gene are SGHDN and FVKESK. The CDR3 is 14 amino acids. The V end was cut by 2 bases, the J end by 5 bases, with 12 bases between. CDR3 bases: TGTGCCAGCAGCCAACGGGAACCGATATATGGCTACACCTTC. This encodes CASSQREPIYGYTF.

This clonotype was seen only a few times. One junction end does not reproduce the germline sequence, and a read error may be involved. V and J are TRBV25-1 and TRBJ2-1; TRBD1 agrees at 7 bases. This CDR3 has 17 residues. From germline, CDR1 is MGHDK and CDR2 SYGVNS. DNA for the CDR3: TGTGCCTGCAGCAGTGATCCGGCTAGGGGGCAGTTCGAAGAGCAGTTCTTC. Protein product: CACSSDPARGQFEEQFF.

This clonotype was counted between two and nine times. A read error may produce the germline difference seen at one junction end. This chain joins TRBV7-2 and TRBJ2-7; D remains unclear. CDR1 SGHTA and CDR2 FQGNSA come from the germline V gene. The CDR3 covers 13 residues. The CDR3 region is CASSQVRSSEQYF. CDR3 DNA: TGCGCCAGCAGCCAAGTTAGGTCTAGCGAGCAGTACTTC.

This clonotype came up many times. The CDR3 protein is CASSSDIRSGANVLTF. The CDR3 DNA sequence: TGTGCCAGTAGTAGCGACATCCGCTCTGGGGCCAACGTCCTGACTTTC. This chain links TRBV19 with TRBJ2-6; D is uncertain. The CDR3 runs to 16 residues. With 4 bases removed from V and 0 bases from J, the gap between germline ends came to 10 bases. Germline-derived CDR1 and CDR2 are LNHDA and SQIVND (reference sequence).

This clonotype occurred many times. V gene TRBV7-9 combines with J gene TRBJ2-7; 8 bases fit TRBD1. The junction had 8 bases not matched to a gene; V was cut back by 11 bases and J by 5 bases. The CDR3 covers 12 residues. The germline gives CDR1 SEHNR, CDR2 FQNEAQ (reference sequence). CDR3 sequence reads: CAGDRGPHEQYF. The CDR3 region has the DNA TGTGCCGGCGACAGGGGTCCCCACGAGCAGTACTTC.

The chain combines TRBV25-1 with TRBJ2-7, with TRBD1 matching over 11 bases. Trimming took 8 bases from V and 6 from J; bases not matched to a gene: 9. The V gene's germline CDR1 is MGHDK and CDR2 SYGVNS. The CDR3 consists of 14 residues. The CDR3 bases are TGTGCCAGCTCACAGACCGGGACAGGGGGCGAGCAGTACTTC. This sequence encodes CASSQTGTGGEQYF.

In its sample, this clonotype was seen many times. This rearrangement joins TRBV11-2 to TRBJ2-7, with 9 bases that match TRBD2. Germline assignment: CDR1 SGHAT and CDR2 FQNNGV. The CDR3 is 16 amino acids. Trimming removed 5 bases from V and 4 bases from J; junction bases left unmatched: 12. The CDR3 nucleotides are TGTGCCAGCAGCCCCACGGAGCTAGCGGGGAGGTACGAGCAGTACTTC. Amino acid sequence: CASSPTELAGRYEQYF.

The rearrangement links TRBV29-1 to TRBJ1-5; TRBD1 matches at 7 bases. With V trimmed by 5 bases and J by 11 bases, 9 bases remained unmatched. In germline, CDR1 is SQVTM, CDR2 ANQGSEA. The length of the CDR3 is 12 residues. CDR3 nucleotides: TGCAGCGTTCACAGGGGTAGAGAGACCCAGCATTTT. This gives the protein CSVHRGRETQHF.

Details on this clonotype: With a much larger clone just one base away, this may be a read error. The chain carries TRBV11-2 and TRBJ2-7; D is undetermined. CDR1 and CDR2 from the germline V gene are SGHAT and FQNNGV. CDR3 length equals 14 residues. Here the CDR3 reads CASSTRLSSYGQYF. The DNA for the CDR3 is TGTGCCAGCAGCACCCGACTGAGCTCCTACGGGCAGTACTTC. The full variable domain, rest sourced from reference TRBV11-2 and TRBJ2-7, is EAGVAQSPRYKIIEKRQSVAFWCNPISGHATLYWYQQILGQGPKLLIQFQNNGVVDDSQLPKDRFSAERLKGVDSTLKIQPAKLEDSAVYLCASSTRLSSYGQYFGPGTRLTVT.

Concerning this clonotype: Possible read error: a much larger clone is one base away. V is TRBV10-3 and J is TRBJ2-2, with TRBD1 matching 7 bases. CDR1 and CDR2 from the germline V gene are ENHRY and SYGVKD. The CDR3 is made up of 16 amino acids. CDR3 sequence: CTIRDSIDRNTGELFF. CDR3 nucleotides: TGTACCATCAGGGACAGCATTGACAGGAACACCGGGGAGCTGTTTTTT.

This clonotype was detected many times. This sequence joins TRBV10-3 and TRBJ1-5; 10 nucleotides align to TRBD1. The V gene end was trimmed by 6 bases and the J gene end by 11 bases; junction bases not matched to a gene: 13. The CDR3 consists of 15 residues. Germline-derived CDR1 and CDR2 are ENHRY and SYGVKD. DNA of the CDR3: TGTGCCATCAGGGGCGCCGGGACAGGGGAATGGGCCCAGCATTTT. It is translated as CAIRGAGTGEWAQHF.

At least ten counts were recorded for this clonotype. The V call is TRBV20-1, the J call TRBJ2-7, with D unresolved. The CDR3 totals 11 residues. Germline V lookup: CDR1 DFQATT, CDR2 SNEGSKA (reference sequence). The CDR3, as DNA: TGCAGCAATACCGCAGGCTACGAGCAGTACTTC. Translated, it gives CSNTAGYEQYF.

This clonotype was counted many times. V usage is TRBV10-3 and J usage is TRBJ2-7; 7 positions agree with TRBD1. After removal of 4 bases from V and 0 bases from J, the junction contained 6 bases not matched to a gene. This CDR3 has 15 amino acids. Per germline, CDR1 ENHRY and CDR2 SYGVKD. CDR3 nucleotides: TGTGCCATCAGTGCCGACAGGGAAAACTCCTACGAGCAGTACTTC. This encodes CAISADRENSYEQYF.